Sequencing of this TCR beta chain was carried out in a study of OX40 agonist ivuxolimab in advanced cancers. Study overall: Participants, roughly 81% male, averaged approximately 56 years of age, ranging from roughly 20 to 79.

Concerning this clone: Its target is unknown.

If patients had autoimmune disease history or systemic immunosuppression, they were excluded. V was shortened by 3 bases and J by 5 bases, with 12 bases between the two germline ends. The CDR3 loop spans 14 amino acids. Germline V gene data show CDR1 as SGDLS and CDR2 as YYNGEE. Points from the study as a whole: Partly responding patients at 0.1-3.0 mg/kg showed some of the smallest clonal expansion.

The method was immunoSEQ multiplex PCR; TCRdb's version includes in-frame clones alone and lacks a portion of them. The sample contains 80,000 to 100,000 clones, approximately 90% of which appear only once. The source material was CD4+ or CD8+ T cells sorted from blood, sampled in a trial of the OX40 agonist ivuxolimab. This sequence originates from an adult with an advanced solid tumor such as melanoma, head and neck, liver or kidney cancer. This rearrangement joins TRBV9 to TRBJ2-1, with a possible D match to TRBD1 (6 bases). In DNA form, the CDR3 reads TGTGCCAGCAGCGGACAGGCTCCCCACAATGAGCAGTTCTTC. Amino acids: CASSGQAPHNEQFF.